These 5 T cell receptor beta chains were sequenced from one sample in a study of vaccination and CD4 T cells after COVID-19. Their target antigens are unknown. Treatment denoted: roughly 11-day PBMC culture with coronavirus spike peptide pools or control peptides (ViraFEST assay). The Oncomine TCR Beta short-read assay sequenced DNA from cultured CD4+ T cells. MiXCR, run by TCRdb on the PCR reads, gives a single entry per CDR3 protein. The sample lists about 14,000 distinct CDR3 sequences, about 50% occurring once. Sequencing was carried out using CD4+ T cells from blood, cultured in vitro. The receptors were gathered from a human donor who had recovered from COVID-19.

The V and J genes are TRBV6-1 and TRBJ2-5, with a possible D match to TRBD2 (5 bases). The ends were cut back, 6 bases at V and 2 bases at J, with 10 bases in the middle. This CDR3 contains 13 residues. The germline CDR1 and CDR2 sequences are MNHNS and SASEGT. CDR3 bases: TGTGCCAGCAGCCCCCGGGAACAAGAGACCCAGTACTTC. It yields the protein CASSPREQETQYF.

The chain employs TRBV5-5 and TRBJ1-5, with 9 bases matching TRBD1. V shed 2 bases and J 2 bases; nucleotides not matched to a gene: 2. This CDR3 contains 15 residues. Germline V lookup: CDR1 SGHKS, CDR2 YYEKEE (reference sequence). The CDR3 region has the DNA TGTGCCAGCAGCTTCCGGACAGGGGGCAATCAGCCCCAGCATTTT. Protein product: CASSFRTGGNQPQHF.

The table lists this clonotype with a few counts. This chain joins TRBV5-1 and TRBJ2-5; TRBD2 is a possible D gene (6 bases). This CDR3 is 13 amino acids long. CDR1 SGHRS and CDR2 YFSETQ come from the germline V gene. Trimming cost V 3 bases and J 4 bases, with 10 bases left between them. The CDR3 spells CASSSGLRETQYF. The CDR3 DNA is TGCGCCAGCAGCTCGGGACTCAGAGAGACCCAGTACTTC.

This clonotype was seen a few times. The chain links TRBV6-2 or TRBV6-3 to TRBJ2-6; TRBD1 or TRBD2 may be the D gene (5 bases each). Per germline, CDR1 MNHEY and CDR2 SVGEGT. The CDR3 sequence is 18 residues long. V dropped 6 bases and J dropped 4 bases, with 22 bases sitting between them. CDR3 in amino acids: CASRNRDRLLLGANVLTF. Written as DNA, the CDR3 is TGTGCCAGCAGAAACCGGGACCGCCTACTTCTGGGGGCCAACGTCCTGACTTTC.

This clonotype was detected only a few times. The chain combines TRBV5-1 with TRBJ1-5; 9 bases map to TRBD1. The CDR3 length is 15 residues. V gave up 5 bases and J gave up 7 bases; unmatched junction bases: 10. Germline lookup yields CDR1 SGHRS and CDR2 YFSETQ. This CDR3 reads CASSTDGQGNQPQHF. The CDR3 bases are TGCGCCAGCAGTACGGATGGACAGGGGAACCAGCCCCAGCATTTT.